This T cell receptor (beta chain) is from a study of response to subunit inactivated influenza vaccine. Study results and limitations: Each seasonal flu vaccination may recruit only limited new T cells, authors suggested.

Each CDR3 protein gets one entry after TCRdb re-called the RT-PCR reads with MiXCR. Of 860,000 or so distinct CDR3 sequences listed, approximately 22% were seen once; the top ten hold 10%. V was clipped by 2 bases and J by 2 bases, with 6 bases between them. This CDR3 spans 14 amino acids. Germline V gene sequence: CDR1 SGHDN, CDR2 FVKESK. On this clonotype itself: The antigen is unknown.

This chain connects TRBV14 to TRBJ2-2; no clear D. The source is a man aged 50-60 years who received an inactivated influenza vaccine. The source was PBMCs from blood, collected 4 to 6 days after vaccination. For the CDR3, the DNA is TGTGCCAGCAGCCAACGCCACAACACCGGGGAGCTGTTTTTT. Translated: CASSQRHNTGELFF.